This T cell receptor (beta chain) was profiled in a study of blood T cell repertoires in COVID-19. Background on the study: The cDNA or gDNA used as material had been derived from T cells, B-cell-depleted T cells, or PBMCs.

Between the trimmed V and J ends, which lost 8 bases and 10 bases, there was a span of 18 bases. The CDR3 consists of 13 residues. Germline CDR1 and CDR2: SGHAT and FQNNGV. The authors' processing: Reference gene primer amplification gave nucleated cell count estimates. Profiled with immunoSEQ multiplex PCR; TCRdb holds only in-frame clones, not every one. D and trimming were read from the DNA, whereas the V and J calls and clone size are those reported in that table. The sample has roughly 81,000 clones; around 88% are singletons. The chain is built from TRBV11-2 and TRBJ2-1; D uncertain. The material sequenced was peripheral blood. This receptor was obtained from a man aged 30-40 years with acute or convalescent COVID-19. The CDR3 nucleotides are TGTGCCAGCGGTTCCAGAGGCCCGTACGAGCAGTTCTTC. This gives the protein CASGSRGPYEQFF.